This section outlines one T cell receptor (beta chain) sequence together with its context. The method was immunoSEQ multiplex PCR; TCRdb's version includes in-frame clones alone and lacks a portion of them. This sample has roughly 340,000 clones, with more than 80% found just once. This specimen belongs to a study of blood T cell repertoires in COVID-19. About the study: The samples span acute and convalescent COVID-19 from the United States, Italy and Spain.

The CDR3 sequence is 11 residues long. CDR1 and CDR2 (germline): WSHSY, SAAADI. Deletions cut 8 bases from V and 6 bases from J, with 10 bases between. V is TRBV10-2 and J is TRBJ1-2; possible D gene TRBD1, 5 bases. Input material: peripheral blood. This TCR derives from a woman in her twenties or thirties with COVID-19, enrolled during active disease. The CDR3 here is CASVGGDGYTF. The CDR3 bases are TGCGCCAGCGTGGGGGGGGATGGCTACACCTTC.